These 15 T cell receptor beta chains share one sample of origin, sequenced in a study of neurological immune-mediated disorders. MiXCR, run by TCRdb on the 5' RACE reads, gives a single entry per CDR3 protein. The sample lists about 59,000 distinct CDR3 sequences; roughly 3.5% were seen once. The sequenced sample was PBMCs. The receptors were sampled from a woman in her 30s with multiple sclerosis.

The chain recombines TRBV6-5 with TRBJ1-1; 8 bases match TRBD1. The CDR3 runs 15 residues. The ends lost 5 bases at V and 9 bases at J; junction bases unmatched: 14. Germline CDR1 and CDR2: MNHEY and SVGAGI. The CDR3 reads CASSLSDRGGTQAFF. CDR3 DNA: TGTGCCAGCAGTCTTTCCGACAGGGGCGGAACTCAAGCTTTCTTT.

In this sample, this clonotype turned up many times. The germline gene is not matched at one end of the junction; a read error may be the cause. The V gene is TRBV5-5, the J gene TRBJ1-5; D uncertain. The CDR3 contains 13 residues. Looked up from germline, CDR1 is SGHKS and CDR2 is YYEKEE (reference sequence). The CDR3 coding sequence is TGTGCCAGCAGCTTGTATGCGGATCAGCCCCAGAATTTT. It codes for CASSLYADQPQNF.

This clonotype was found many times. This chain uses TRBV7-6 with TRBJ1-1; 7 nucleotides agree with TRBD1. From germline, CDR1 is SGHVS and CDR2 FNYEAQ. The V segment lost 0 bases and the J segment 6 bases; nucleotides outside the gene matches: 10. This CDR3 is built from 16 residues. The CDR3 coding sequence is TGTGCCAGCAGCTTAGCCCCGGGACAGAGGGTGTCTGAAGCTTTCTTT. This encodes CASSLAPGQRVSEAFF.

As for this clonotype: A read error may be the cause here, since a much bigger clone is one base away. The CDR3: CSASRPGYYDYTF. CDR3 sequence (DNA): TGCAGTGCTAGCCGACCAGGCTACTATGACTACACCTTC. This chain links TRBV20-1 with TRBJ1-2; D ambiguous. The germline gives CDR1 DFQATT, CDR2 SNEGSKA (reference sequence). This CDR3 region has 13 residues.

This clonotype was recorded many times. The J gene is TRBJ2-5, the V gene TRBV5-1; 9 nucleotides align to TRBD1. Germline V gene lookup returns CDR1 SGHRS and CDR2 YFSETQ. The J segment lost 0 bases and the V segment lost 0 bases, leaving 3 bases of the junction unmatched. The CDR3 covers 16 residues. The CDR3 reads CASSLDGQGYQETQYF. The CDR3 DNA follows: TGCGCCAGCAGCTTGGACGGACAGGGGTACCAAGAGACCCAGTACTTC. The full variable domain, its missing parts supplied by reference TRBV5-1 and TRBJ2-5, is KAGVTQTPRYLIKTRGQQVTLSCSPISGHRSVSWYQQTPGQGLQFLFEYFSETQRNKGNFPGRFSGRQFSNSRSEMNVSTLELGDSALYLCASSLDGQGYQETQYFGPGTRLLVL.

This clonotype was observed at least ten times. V is TRBV11-2 and J is TRBJ2-2; D not certain. Germline V gene data show CDR1 as SGHAT and CDR2 as FQNNGV. The CDR3 consists of 16 residues. V lost 4 bases to trimming and J lost 0 bases, with 12 bases between them. In DNA, the CDR3 is TGTGCCAGCAGCTCCCCCTGGTATGCGAACACCGGGGAGCTGTTTTTT. It encodes CASSSPWYANTGELFF.

This clonotype was seen at least ten times. This chain links TRBV3-1 with TRBJ2-2, with TRBD1 matching 7 bases. Per the germline V gene, CDR1 is LGHDT and CDR2 is YNNKEL (reference sequence). There are 16 residues in the CDR3. V lost 4 bases and J lost 4; bases outside the gene matches: 9. The CDR3: CASSPFRDSFTGELFF. The CDR3 bases are TGTGCCAGCAGCCCTTTCCGGGACAGCTTCACCGGGGAGCTGTTTTTT.

In this sample, this clonotype turned up many times. This rearrangement joins TRBV12-3 or TRBV12-4 to TRBJ2-7; the match to TRBD2 covers 7 bases. This CDR3 region has 13 residues. V was pared by 8 bases and J by 2 bases, with 6 bases of the junction left unmatched. CDR3 nucleotide sequence: TGTGCCAGCGCCAGGGACTATGCCTACGAGCAGTACTTC. This encodes CASARDYAYEQYF.

This clonotype was seen ten or more times. The chain uses TRBV7-8 and TRBJ1-1; D unresolved. The CDR3 runs 12 residues. Per the germline V gene, CDR1 is SGHVS and CDR2 is FQNEAQ. V shed 1 base and J shed 4 bases, with 4 bases lying between them. The CDR3 loop is CASSLGFTEAFF. CDR3 in DNA: TGTGCCAGCAGCTTAGGGTTCACTGAAGCTTTCTTT.

This clonotype showed up many times. V is TRBV15 and J is TRBJ2-2; no definite D call. Germline assignment: CDR1 LNHNV and CDR2 YYDKDF (reference sequence). V shed 0 bases and J shed 5 bases, with 10 bases lying between them. CDR3 length: 15 residues. CDR3 DNA sequence: TGTGCCACCAGCAGAGATAAGACCCGAACCGGGGAGCTGTTTTTT. Amino acid sequence: CATSRDKTRTGELFF. Complete variable domain (other parts from reference TRBV15 and TRBJ2-2): DAMVIQNPRYQVTQFGKPVTLSCSQTLNHNVMYWYQQKSSQAPKLLFHYYDKDFNNEADTPDNFQSRRPNTSFCFLDIRSPGLGDTAMYLCATSRDKTRTGELFFGEGSRLTVL.

This clonotype was picked up many times. This chain uses TRBV20-1 with TRBJ2-1, with D perhaps matching TRBD2 (5 bases). Looked up from germline, CDR1 is DFQATT and CDR2 is SNEGSKA (reference sequence). V was cut by 4 bases and J by 9 bases, with 22 bases left in between. The CDR3 covers 15 residues. The CDR3 sequence: CSATQGGRWVVEQFF. Here the CDR3 DNA reads TGCAGTGCTACCCAAGGCGGGCGCTGGGTGGTTGAGCAGTTCTTC.

This clonotype was seen repeatedly, ten times or more. The V gene is TRBV28, the J gene TRBJ2-7, with 11 positions matching TRBD2. In germline, CDR1 is MDHEN, CDR2 SYDVKM. The V and J ends lost 3 bases and 2 bases, in that order; junction bases with no gene match: 12. The CDR3 sequence is 18 residues long. This chain's CDR3 is CASSFSLSLAGGTYEQYF. CDR3 nucleotides: TGTGCCAGCAGTTTCTCTCTCTCGCTAGCGGGAGGAACCTACGAGCAGTACTTC. The complete variable domain, with remaining parts taken from reference TRBV28 and TRBJ2-7, reads DVKVTQSSRYLVKRTGEKVFLECVQDMDHENMFWYRQDPGLGLRLIYFSYDVKMKEKGDIPEGYSVSREKKERFSLILESASTNQTSMYLCASSFSLSLAGGTYEQYFGPGTRLTVT.

For this clonotype: Given a much more abundant clone one base away, this may be a read error. The rearrangement links TRBV6-6 to TRBJ1-5; no clear D. The germline CDR1 and CDR2 sequences are MNHNY and SVGAGI (reference sequence). The CDR3 totals 16 residues. The CDR3 protein is CASRATAGGGNQPQNF. The CDR3 DNA sequence: TGTGCCAGCAGGGCCACCGCCGGTGGAGGCAATCAGCCCCAGAATTTT.

Note on this clonotype: Possible read error: a much larger clone is one base away. In nucleotides, the CDR3 is TGTGCCATCGCCGAGAGACACCCCTCCTATGGCTACACCTTC. Protein: CAIAERHPSYGYTF. The rearrangement uses TRBV10-3 and TRBJ1-2; D gene uncertain. The germline V and J ends were trimmed by 8 bases and 4 bases, with 17 bases remaining between them. Per germline, CDR1 ENHRY and CDR2 SYGVKD. This CDR3 is built from 14 residues.

This clonotype was detected many times. V usage is TRBV4-1 and J usage is TRBJ1-1; D is unclear. V lost 0 bases, J lost 7 bases, and 15 bases lay in between. Germline CDR1 and CDR2: MGHRA and YSYEKL. The CDR3 spans 15 residues. Here the CDR3 reads CASSQDPGRPVEAFF. The CDR3 nucleotides are TGCGCCAGCAGCCAAGATCCCGGCCGACCCGTTGAAGCTTTCTTT.